The rows below give T cell receptor beta chains drawn from one sample of a study of blood T cell repertoires in COVID-19. Only in-frame clones appear in the TCRdb table, and some are missing; sequencing was by immunoSEQ multiplex PCR. Here the sample spans around 130,000 clones, 70% to 85% being singletons. Sequencing was done on a sample of peripheral blood. The receptors were gathered from an elderly woman with acute or convalescent COVID-19. CDR3s include the opening cysteine and the closing phenylalanine or tryptophan. The order of the fields is CDR3 protein, CDR3 DNA, D gene, CDR3 length, V gene, J gene, clone size. The D gene is left open where the match is weak. Size values are once, few and many counts, or a class for expanded clones, and some rows have none.

CDR3 protein: CASSVTGTSYGYTF; CDR3 DNA: TGTGCCAGCAGCGTAACAGGGACGAGCTATGGCTACACCTTC; D gene: NA; CDR3 length: 14; V gene: TRBV9; J gene: TRBJ1-2; clone size: NA
CDR3 protein: CASSPGRRTEKLFF; CDR3 DNA: TGTGCCAGCAGCCCGGGGAGGAGAACTGAAAAACTGTTTTTT; D gene: NA; CDR3 length: 14; V gene: TRBV9; J gene: TRBJ1-4; clone size: NA
CDR3 protein: CASSTSGSTDTQYF; CDR3 DNA: TGTGCCAGCAGTACTAGCGGGAGTACAGATACGCAGTATTTT; D gene: TRBD2; CDR3 length: 14; V gene: TRBV9; J gene: TRBJ2-3; clone size: NA
CDR3 protein: CASSTRQGQGYDYGYTF; CDR3 DNA: TGTGCCAGCTCTACCAGGCAGGGACAGGGTTACGACTATGGCTACACCTTC; D gene: TRBD1; CDR3 length: 17; V gene: TRBV18; J gene: TRBJ1-2; clone size: NA
CDR3 protein: CASSWADRSSYEQYF; CDR3 DNA: TGTGCCAGCAGCTGGGCGGACAGGAGCTCCTACGAGCAGTACTTC; D gene: TRBD1; CDR3 length: 15; V gene: TRBV5-5; J gene: TRBJ2-7; clone size: NA
CDR3 protein: CASNLQEPYGYTF; CDR3 DNA: TGTGCCAGCAATCTTCAGGAACCCTATGGCTACACCTTC; D gene: NA; CDR3 length: 13; V gene: TRBV2; J gene: TRBJ1-2; clone size: NA
CDR3 protein: CASRGTGGSSYNSPLHF; CDR3 DNA: TGTGCCAGCAGAGGGACAGGGGGAAGCTCCTATAATTCACCCCTCCACTTT; D gene: TRBD1; CDR3 length: 17; V gene: TRBV25-1; J gene: TRBJ1-6; clone size: NA
CDR3 protein: CASSLGYRRDSYEQYF; CDR3 DNA: TGTGCCAGCAGCTTAGGGTATAGGCGGGACTCCTACGAGCAGTACTTC; D gene: NA; CDR3 length: 16; V gene: TRBV7-9; J gene: TRBJ2-7; clone size: NA
CDR3 protein: CASSVGVSGRAGVDTQYF; CDR3 DNA: TGTGCCAGCAGCGTAGGTGTTAGCGGGAGGGCCGGGGTAGATACGCAGTATTTT; D gene: TRBD2; CDR3 length: 18; V gene: TRBV9; J gene: TRBJ2-3; clone size: NA
CDR3 protein: CASSPRQRVAGELFF; CDR3 DNA: TGTGCCAGCTCACCCCGCCAGCGAGTCGCCGGGGAGCTGTTTTTT; D gene: NA; CDR3 length: 15; V gene: TRBV27; J gene: TRBJ2-2; clone size: NA
CDR3 protein: CSVEWLAGGPSKNIQYF; CDR3 DNA: TGCAGCGTTGAGTGGCTAGCGGGAGGGCCGAGCAAAAACATTCAGTACTTC; D gene: TRBD2; CDR3 length: 17; V gene: TRBV29-1; J gene: TRBJ2-4; clone size: NA
CDR3 protein: CASYREIEDGYTF; CDR3 DNA: TGTGCCAGCTACAGGGAGATCGAGGATGGCTACACCTTC; D gene: NA; CDR3 length: 13; V gene: TRBV5-4; J gene: TRBJ1-2; clone size: NA
CDR3 protein: CASSLGGVDTEAFF; CDR3 DNA: TGTGCCAGCAGTCTTGGGGGGGTGGACACTGAAGCTTTCTTT; D gene: NA; CDR3 length: 14; V gene: TRBV6-6; J gene: TRBJ1-1; clone size: NA
CDR3 protein: CASSPGTGVTDTQYF; CDR3 DNA: TGTGCCAGCAGCCCCGGGACAGGGGTCACAGATACGCAGTATTTT; D gene: TRBD1; CDR3 length: 15; V gene: TRBV7-2; J gene: TRBJ2-3; clone size: NA
CDR3 protein: CASSIFGGGGTDTQYF; CDR3 DNA: TGTGCCAGTAGTATATTCGGCGGGGGCGGCACAGATACGCAGTATTTT; D gene: NA; CDR3 length: 16; V gene: TRBV19; J gene: TRBJ2-3; clone size: NA
CDR3 protein: CASSLDRVVETQYF; CDR3 DNA: TGTGCCAGCAGCCTCGACAGGGTGGTGGAGACCCAGTACTTC; D gene: TRBD1; CDR3 length: 14; V gene: TRBV5-4; J gene: TRBJ2-5; clone size: NA
CDR3 protein: CASSPRGVRGEKLFF; CDR3 DNA: TGTGCCAGCAGTCCCCGGGGGGTGCGAGGTGAAAAACTGTTTTTT; D gene: NA; CDR3 length: 15; V gene: TRBV6-5; J gene: TRBJ1-4; clone size: NA
CDR3 protein: CASSESRRRGTEAFF; CDR3 DNA: TGCGCCAGCAGTGAGTCTAGGAGGAGGGGCACTGAAGCTTTCTTT; D gene: NA; CDR3 length: 15; V gene: TRBV10-2; J gene: TRBJ1-1; clone size: NA
CDR3 protein: CASSLERDNEQFF; CDR3 DNA: TGTGCCAGCAGCTTAGAGAGGGACAATGAGCAGTTCTTC; D gene: NA; CDR3 length: 13; V gene: TRBV11-3; J gene: TRBJ2-1; clone size: NA
CDR3 protein: CASSPTNRGRTGELFF; CDR3 DNA: TGTGCCAGCTCACCCACAAACAGGGGGCGAACCGGGGAGCTGTTTTTT; D gene: TRBD1; CDR3 length: 16; V gene: TRBV18; J gene: TRBJ2-2; clone size: NA
CDR3 protein: CSGTSGNTGELFF; CDR3 DNA: TGCAGCGGAACTAGCGGGAACACCGGGGAGCTGTTTTTT; D gene: TRBD2; CDR3 length: 13; V gene: TRBV29-1; J gene: TRBJ2-2; clone size: NA
CDR3 protein: CASSPPGLLNQPQHF; CDR3 DNA: TGTGCCAGCAGTCCACCGGGACTGCTCAATCAGCCCCAGCATTTT; D gene: NA; CDR3 length: 15; V gene: TRBV6-2/TRBV6-3; J gene: TRBJ1-5; clone size: NA
CDR3 protein: CASSPTGGKGYTF; CDR3 DNA: TGTGCCAGCAGTCCAACAGGGGGGAAGGGCTACACCTTC; D gene: TRBD1; CDR3 length: 13; V gene: TRBV28; J gene: TRBJ1-2; clone size: NA
CDR3 protein: CASSRRTSGLSDTQYF; CDR3 DNA: TGTGCCAGCAGCCGGAGGACTAGCGGGCTCTCAGATACGCAGTATTTT; D gene: TRBD2; CDR3 length: 16; V gene: TRBV7-9; J gene: TRBJ2-3; clone size: NA
CDR3 protein: CASSPDRLGTDTQYF; CDR3 DNA: TGTGCCAGCTCACCAGACAGGTTGGGGACGGATACGCAGTATTTT; D gene: NA; CDR3 length: 15; V gene: TRBV18; J gene: TRBJ2-3; clone size: once
CDR3 protein: CASSLILWTSYSNQPQHF; CDR3 DNA: TGTGCCAGCAGCTTAATCCTTTGGACATCATATAGCAATCAGCCCCAGCATTTT; D gene: NA; CDR3 length: 18; V gene: TRBV7-9; J gene: TRBJ1-5; clone size: NA
CDR3 protein: CASSSAGTGGRIGYTF; CDR3 DNA: TGCGCCAGCAGCTCAGCCGGGACAGGGGGCCGGATTGGCTACACCTTC; D gene: TRBD1; CDR3 length: 16; V gene: TRBV5-1; J gene: TRBJ1-2; clone size: NA
CDR3 protein: CARGSRRYQETQYF; CDR3 DNA: TGTGCCCGCGGGAGCAGGAGATACCAAGAGACCCAGTACTTC; D gene: TRBD2; CDR3 length: 14; V gene: TRBV30; J gene: TRBJ2-5; clone size: NA
CDR3 protein: CASGSRGSPLHF; CDR3 DNA: TGCGCCAGCGGGTCGCGGGGGTCACCCCTCCACTTT; D gene: NA; CDR3 length: 12; V gene: TRBV4-1; J gene: TRBJ1-6; clone size: NA
CDR3 protein: CASGRDGYTF; CDR3 DNA: TGTGCCAGTGGGAGGGATGGCTACACCTTC; D gene: NA; CDR3 length: 10; V gene: TRBV2; J gene: TRBJ1-2; clone size: few
CDR3 protein: CASSYAGGADSPLHF; CDR3 DNA: TGTGCCAGCAGCTATGCAGGGGGCGCGGATTCACCCCTCCACTTT; D gene: TRBD1; CDR3 length: 15; V gene: TRBV5-6; J gene: TRBJ1-6; clone size: once
CDR3 protein: CAWSVQGWSPLHF; CDR3 DNA: TGTGCCTGGAGTGTACAGGGTTGGTCACCCCTCCACTTT; D gene: NA; CDR3 length: 13; V gene: TRBV30; J gene: TRBJ1-6; clone size: NA
CDR3 protein: CASSIRLAGDTQYF; CDR3 DNA: TGTGCCAGCAGCATTAGACTAGCGGGGGATACGCAGTATTTT; D gene: TRBD2; CDR3 length: 14; V gene: TRBV9; J gene: TRBJ2-3; clone size: NA
CDR3 protein: CASSAGTGSQDTQYF; CDR3 DNA: TGTGCCAGCAGCGCGGGGACAGGGTCGCAGGATACGCAGTATTTT; D gene: TRBD1; CDR3 length: 15; V gene: TRBV2; J gene: TRBJ2-3; clone size: once
CDR3 protein: CASSPRDKSYSEQFF; CDR3 DNA: TGTGCCAGCAGTCCCCGGGACAAATCGTATAGTGAGCAGTTCTTC; D gene: NA; CDR3 length: 15; V gene: TRBV9; J gene: TRBJ2-1; clone size: NA
CDR3 protein: CSVGEARHTGVTQYF; CDR3 DNA: TGCAGCGTTGGAGAGGCCCGCCACACAGGGGTTACGCAGTATTTT; D gene: TRBD1; CDR3 length: 15; V gene: TRBV29-1; J gene: TRBJ2-3; clone size: NA
CDR3 protein: CASSLGQGSFGGYTF; CDR3 DNA: TGTGCCAGCAGCTTGGGCCAGGGGTCGTTCGGTGGCTACACCTTC; D gene: NA; CDR3 length: 15; V gene: TRBV5-8; J gene: TRBJ1-2; clone size: NA